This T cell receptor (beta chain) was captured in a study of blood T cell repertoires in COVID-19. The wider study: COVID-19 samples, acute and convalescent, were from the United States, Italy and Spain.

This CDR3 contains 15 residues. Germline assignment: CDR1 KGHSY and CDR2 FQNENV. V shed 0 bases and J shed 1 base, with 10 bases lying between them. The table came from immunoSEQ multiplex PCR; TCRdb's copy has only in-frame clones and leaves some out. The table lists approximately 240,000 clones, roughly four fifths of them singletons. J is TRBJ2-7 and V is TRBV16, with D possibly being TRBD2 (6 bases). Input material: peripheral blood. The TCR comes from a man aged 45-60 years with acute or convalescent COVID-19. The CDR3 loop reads CASSQSRGRSYEQYF. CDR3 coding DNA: TGTGCCAGCAGCCAATCGCGGGGCCGGTCCTACGAGCAGTACTTC.